This is a list of T cell receptor beta chains from one sample in a study of control samples from healthy donors and cancer patients. The data were produced by immunoSEQ multiplex PCR, yet TCRdb's version contains in-frame clones alone and is incomplete. The repertoire holds 100,000 to 150,000 clones, about 92% seen once, with roughly 0.54% in the top ten. Sequenced material: PBMCs. These receptors originate from a man aged 80 or over with head and neck cancer. Both conserved end residues are part of each CDR3. The D gene is left open where the match is weak. Clone size is given for some rows only: seen once, a few or many times, or a class if the clone is expanded.

CDR3 length | clone size | D gene | J gene | V gene | CDR3 DNA | CDR3 protein
13 | NA | NA | TRBJ2-1 | TRBV14 | TGTGCCAGCAGCCGCGAGTGGGTGAATGAGCAGTTCTTC | CASSREWVNEQFF
14 | once | TRBD2 | TRBJ2-2 | TRBV6-5 | TGTGCCACCGAGGGGCTAGCGGAAACCGGGGAGCTGTTTTTT | CATEGLAETGELFF
12 | NA | NA | TRBJ2-3 | TRBV10-3 | TGTGCCATCAGTGACAGGTCAGATACGCAGTATTTT | CAISDRSDTQYF
16 | NA | NA | TRBJ2-3 | TRBV5-5 | TGTGCCAGCAGCTCAATCTCCGGGGCTAGCACAGATACGCAGTATTTT | CASSSISGASTDTQYF
14 | NA | TRBD1 | TRBJ1-4 | TRBV5-1 | TGCGCCAGCAGCTCCGGACAGGGGGCAGAAAAACTGTTTTTT | CASSSGQGAEKLFF
13 | NA | NA | TRBJ2-7 | TRBV6-5 | TGTGCCAGCAAGGGTCATGGGTCCTACGAGCAGTACTTC | CASKGHGSYEQYF
12 | once | TRBD1 | TRBJ1-2 | TRBV12-3/TRBV12-4 | TGTGCCAGCAGCCACAGGGGAACTGGCTACACCTTC | CASSHRGTGYTF
15 | NA | TRBD1 | TRBJ2-1 | TRBV19 | TGTGCCAGTAGGAGACAGGGGCTCCCCTGGAATGAGCAGTTCTTC | CASRRQGLPWNEQFF
17 | once | TRBD1 | TRBJ1-5 | TRBV12-5 | TGTGCTAGTGGTTTGGTCGAGGGGGCCCTCCTGAATCAGCCCCAGCATTTT | CASGLVEGALLNQPQHF
14 | NA | NA | TRBJ2-7 | TRBV6-5 | TGTGCCAGCAGTTATGACGAAAGGGGCTACGAGCAGTACTTC | CASSYDERGYEQYF
15 | NA | NA | TRBJ2-5 | TRBV5-4 | TGTGCCAGCAGCTTGACCGCAGGGATGGGGGAGACCCAGTACTTC | CASSLTAGMGETQYF
12 | NA | TRBD1 | TRBJ1-2 | TRBV29-1 | TGCAGCGTTGAAAAGGGGGCGCGTGGCTACACCTTC | CSVEKGARGYTF
15 | NA | TRBD1 | TRBJ2-5 | TRBV7-9 | TGTGCCAGCAGCTTAGTAGGGGGCTACGGGGAGACCCAGTACTTC | CASSLVGGYGETQYF
15 | NA | TRBD1 | TRBJ2-7 | TRBV6-2/TRBV6-3 | TGTGCCAGCAGTTACCAGGACAGGCCCTCCTACGAGCAGTACTTC | CASSYQDRPSYEQYF
17 | NA | TRBD2 | TRBJ2-7 | TRBV3-1/TRBV3-2 | TGTGCCAGCAGCCAAGGACGTGGACTAGCTGGAGACTACGAGCAGTACTTC | CASSQGRGLAGDYEQYF
13 | NA | NA | TRBJ1-1 | TRBV5-1 | TGCGCCAGCAGCCCCGGTATGAACACTGAAGCTTTCTTT | CASSPGMNTEAFF
16 | NA | TRBD2 | TRBJ2-1 | TRBV10-1 | TGCGCCAGCAGTGAGGCTGGACTAGCGGGCAACAATGAGCAGTTCTTC | CASSEAGLAGNNEQFF
14 | NA | NA | TRBJ2-5 | TRBV5-1 | TGCGCCAGCAGCACCAGGGGTTTCCAAGAGACCCAGTACTTC | CASSTRGFQETQYF
14 | NA | NA | TRBJ1-6 | TRBV7-2 | TGTGCCAGCACTCCCGGGGGTTTCGAGTCACCCCTCCACTTT | CASTPGGFESPLHF
13 | once | NA | TRBJ1-1 | TRBV20-1 | TGCAGTGCTAGTCACAGGTTGGGAACTGAAGCTTTCTTT | CSASHRLGTEAFF
15 | once | NA | TRBJ1-1 | TRBV5-4 | TGTGCCAGCAGCTTGGGAGTGGTTAAGGACACTGAAGCTTTCTTT | CASSLGVVKDTEAFF
13 | NA | NA | TRBJ2-5 | TRBV19 | TGTGCCAGTAGTCCCCGGTTGGGAGAGACCCAGTACTTC | CASSPRLGETQYF
15 | NA | TRBD2 | TRBJ2-5 | TRBV11-2 | TGTGCCAGCAGCTTCAACACCGGGGGGGAGGAGACCCAGTACTTC | CASSFNTGGEETQYF
13 | NA | NA | TRBJ1-1 | TRBV2 | TGTGCCAGCAGTTCGGGGGAGGGCACTGAAGCTTTCTTT | CASSSGEGTEAFF
15 | NA | NA | TRBJ1-1 | TRBV25-1 | TGTGCCAGCAGCCCTACAGGAAGCCACGGCACTGAAGCTTTCTTT | CASSPTGSHGTEAFF
11 | NA | NA | TRBJ1-1 | TRBV12-3/TRBV12-4 | TGTGCCAGCAGTAGACAGGCGGGAGCTTTCTTT | CASSRQAGAFF
11 | once | NA | TRBJ2-1 | TRBV30 | TGTGCCTGGAGTGGTGGAGCGGAGCAGTTCTTC | CAWSGGAEQFF
16 | NA | NA | TRBJ2-5 | TRBV5-4 | TGTGCCAGCAGCTTAAACCTCGGGGCTCTCGGGGAGACCCAGTACTTC | CASSLNLGALGETQYF
15 | NA | NA | TRBJ1-3 | TRBV7-9 | TGTGCCAGCAGCTTAATGGCTTCCTCTGGAAACACCATATATTTT | CASSLMASSGNTIYF
16 | NA | NA | TRBJ1-3 | TRBV9 | TGTGCCAGCAGCTCCCGAAAAGGGGCTACTGGAAACACCATATATTTT | CASSSRKGATGNTIYF
12 | NA | TRBD2 | TRBJ2-7 | TRBV6-6 | TGTGCCTCCCGGGGGGGAACCTACGAGCAGTACTTC | CASRGGTYEQYF
11 | NA | TRBD1 | TRBJ2-7 | TRBV30 | TGTGCCTGGCAGGGGGTCTACGAGCAGTACTTC | CAWQGVYEQYF
11 | NA | NA | TRBJ2-1 | TRBV27 | TGTGCCAGCAGGTCGATCAATGAGCAGTTCTTC | CASRSINEQFF
18 | NA | TRBD2 | TRBJ2-1 | TRBV3-1/TRBV3-2 | TGTGCCAGCAGCCAGACTTTGGCGGGAGGGCCTGTGGGCAATGAGCAGTTCTTC | CASSQTLAGGPVGNEQFF
14 | NA | TRBD2 | TRBJ2-3 | TRBV5-4 | TGTGCCAGCAGCTTGCGGGACTACACAGATACGCAGTATTTT | CASSLRDYTDTQYF
13 | NA | NA | TRBJ2-7 | TRBV5-5 | TGTGCCAGCAGCTTGGCCTCGAGCTACGAGCAGTACTTC | CASSLASSYEQYF
15 | NA | TRBD2 | TRBJ2-1 | TRBV25-1 | TGTGCCACCTCCCCCGGGACTAGCGGGGTAGATGAGCAGTTCTTC | CATSPGTSGVDEQFF
15 | NA | NA | TRBJ2-2 | TRBV5-1 | TGCGCCAGCAGCTTAATGGGGGGAAACACCGGGGAGCTGTTTTTT | CASSLMGGNTGELFF
13 | NA | TRBD2 | TRBJ2-7 | TRBV30 | TGTGCCTGGAAGCGGGACGACTACTACGAGCAGTACTTC | CAWKRDDYYEQYF
13 | NA | NA | TRBJ1-2 | TRBV20-1 | TGCAGTGCTAGTGACCGATCCTCCTATGGCTACACCTTC | CSASDRSSYGYTF
15 | NA | NA | TRBJ1-2 | TRBV9 | TGTGCCAGCAGCCCCCAAGGGGGGGGGAACTATGGCTACACCTTC | CASSPQGGGNYGYTF
15 | NA | NA | TRBJ1-5 | TRBV7-2 | TGTGCCAGCAGCTTATCACAGGGAAGCAATCAGCCCCAGCATTTT | CASSLSQGSNQPQHF
16 | NA | NA | TRBJ1-6 | TRBV6-1 | TGTGCCAGCAGTGCACTCCGGGCCTCGGGAGGGTCACCCCTCCACTTT | CASSALRASGGSPLHF
15 | NA | NA | TRBJ2-7 | TRBV18 | TGTGCCAGCTCACCAACCAGAAGGAGTTTCTACGAGCAGTACTTC | CASSPTRRSFYEQYF